This T cell receptor (beta chain) was recorded in a study of blood T cell repertoires in COVID-19. Study details: From the United States, Italy and Spain came samples of acute and convalescent COVID-19. Sources were T cells, B-cell-depleted T cells, or PBMCs; the material itself was cDNA or gDNA.

As handled by the study authors: Reference gene primer amplification yielded estimated nucleated cell counts. Sequencing was performed with immunoSEQ multiplex PCR; in TCRdb, only in-frame clones are kept and a portion is missing. That table is the source of V, J and clone size, and D and trimming were worked out from the DNA. Among approximately 260,000 clones listed, around 83% were seen once. The germline V gene encodes CDR1 MNHEY and CDR2 SMNVEV (reference sequence). The CDR3 has 14 amino acids. V was pared by 8 bases and J by 5 bases, with 19 bases between. The rearrangement uses TRBV27 and TRBJ2-7; perhaps TRBD2 as D (6 bases). The clonotype was recovered from a woman aged 60-75 years with active or convalescent COVID-19. Sequencing was performed on peripheral blood. CDR3 protein: CASHPRGLRHEQYF. The DNA of the CDR3 is TGTGCCAGCCACCCGCGGGGACTTCGCCACGAGCAGTACTTC.